The 18 T cell receptor beta chains below come from one sample, sequenced in a study of cytomegalovirus exposure and HLA in healthy donors. The primer mix had 60 Vbeta and 13 Jbeta primers. Sequenced by immunoSEQ multiplex PCR; TCRdb stores in-frame clones only, minus some. The repertoire has over 150,000 clones, roughly 80% of them found once; the top ten carry 0.96%. Sequencing was done on a sample of PBMCs. These TCRs come from a girl aged 2 to 10 in good health and CMV-seropositive.

The chain links TRBV14 to TRBJ2-3, with D perhaps TRBD1 (6 bases). Germline CDR1 and CDR2: SGHDN and FVKESK. CDR3 length: 16 amino acids. Between the trimmed V and J ends, which lost 1 base and 0 bases, there was a span of 11 bases. CDR3 sequence: CASSQVHRVSTDTQYF. In nucleotides, the CDR3 is TGTGCCAGCAGCCAAGTCCACAGGGTGAGCACAGATACGCAGTATTTT.

The chain links TRBV12-5 to TRBJ2-5; D might be TRBD2 (6 bases). CDR3 length equals 13 residues. Trimming left V 6 bases short and J 5 bases short, with 13 bases between. CDR1 is LGHNT, CDR2 FRNRAP, per germline. The CDR3 nucleotides read TGTGCTAGTGGCCCGACTAGAGTGGAGACCCAGTACTTC. It translates to CASGPTRVETQYF.

The chain has TRBV6-5 and TRBJ2-2, with D perhaps matching TRBD1 (5 bases). Germline V gene lookup returns CDR1 MNHEY and CDR2 SVGAGI. CDR3 length: 16 residues. The V end lost 0 bases, the J end lost 0 bases, and 8 bases lay between the germline ends. The CDR3 spells CASSYSGRANTGELFF. The DNA of the CDR3 is TGTGCCAGCAGTTACTCGGGCAGGGCGAACACCGGGGAGCTGTTTTTT.

The rearrangement uses TRBV7-9 and TRBJ2-5; no definite D call. The germline CDR1 and CDR2 sequences are SEHNR and FQNEAQ (reference sequence). V gave up 3 bases and J gave up 7 bases, with 9 bases separating them. The CDR3 spans 12 residues. Here the CDR3 DNA reads TGTGCCAGCAGCTTGGTGGCAGGGACCCAGTACTTC. Its protein product is CASSLVAGTQYF.

The table lists this clone with a few counts. The rearrangement joins TRBV30 to TRBJ1-6, with a tentative D call TRBD1 (5 bases). Trimming removed 1 base at V and 10 bases at J, with 11 bases between. The germline V gene encodes CDR1 GTSNPN and CDR2 SVGIG (reference sequence). The length of the CDR3 is 13 residues. The CDR3 sequence is CAWSGGVDSPLHF. CDR3 coding DNA: TGTGCCTGGAGTGGGGGGGTTGACTCACCCCTCCACTTT.

The rearrangement links TRBV15 to TRBJ1-2; 7 nucleotides agree with TRBD1. Trimming removed 3 bases from V and 3 bases from J; junction bases left unmatched: 10. The germline CDR1 and CDR2 sequences are LNHNV and YYDKDF (reference sequence). The CDR3 runs 16 residues. CDR3 region: CATSRDGTEIYYGYTF. The CDR3 bases are TGTGCCACCAGCAGGGACGGGACAGAAATTTACTATGGCTACACCTTC.

The chain couples TRBV6-1 to TRBJ2-3; the D gene is possibly TRBD2 (5 bases). Germline V lookup: CDR1 MNHNS, CDR2 SASEGT. With 8 bases removed from V and 5 bases from J, the gap between germline ends came to 11 bases. The CDR3 is made up of 12 amino acids. CDR3: CASEGNGDTQYF. CDR3 coding DNA: TGTGCCAGCGAGGGAAATGGAGATACGCAGTATTTT.

The chain joins TRBV13 to TRBJ2-3; 9 bases map to TRBD2. Losses at the gene ends were 5 bases for V and 2 bases for J; bases not matched to a gene: 8. Looked up from germline, CDR1 is PRHDT and CDR2 is FYEKMQ (reference sequence). The CDR3 sequence is 16 residues long. The DNA for the CDR3 is TGTGCCAGCAGCGCTTTAGCGGGAGAGACCACAGATACGCAGTATTTT. As protein: CASSALAGETTDTQYF.

The V and J genes are TRBV21-1 and TRBJ2-1; TRBD1 is the table's D call and was not checked against the DNA. TRBV21-1 counts as a pseudogene. This CDR3 is built from 15 residues. The DNA for the CDR3 is TGTGCCAGCAGCGCACCCCTCAGGGGGCGATACCGGCAGTTCTTC. As protein: CASSAPLRGRYRQFF.

The chain recombines TRBV9 with TRBJ2-2, with 7 nucleotides matching TRBD2. CDR3 size: 15 residues. CDR1 and CDR2 (germline): SGDLS, YYNGEE. After removal of 0 bases from V and 7 bases from J, the junction contained 6 bases not matched to a gene. This CDR3 reads CASSVDSGRDGELFF. CDR3 nucleotide sequence: TGTGCCAGCAGCGTAGACTCAGGGAGGGACGGGGAGCTGTTTTTT.

The V and J genes are TRBV5-4 and TRBJ2-1; 7 bases map to TRBD2. This CDR3 is 14 amino acids long. The V gene's germline CDR1 is SGHNT and CDR2 YYREEE (reference sequence). Trimming removed 4 bases from V and 5 bases from J; junction bases left unmatched: 6. The CDR3 loop is CASSRREVNNEQFF. CDR3 bases: TGTGCCAGCAGCCGCCGGGAGGTGAACAATGAGCAGTTCTTC.

The chain uses TRBV5-1 and TRBJ1-1; D gene unclear. Trimming shortened V by 3 bases and J by 3 bases, and 27 bases separated the two germline ends. CDR1 is SGHRS, CDR2 YFSETQ, per germline. CDR3 length equals 19 residues. CDR3 protein: CASSYSGAVALALDTEAFF. Here the CDR3 DNA reads TGCGCCAGCAGCTACTCCGGAGCCGTAGCATTGGCGTTGGACACTGAAGCTTTCTTT.

The chain recombines TRBV2 with TRBJ2-1, with TRBD2 identical over 10 bases. V dropped 6 bases and J dropped 7; count of bases not matched to a gene: 15. Germline assignment: CDR1 SNHLY and CDR2 FYNNEI. This CDR3 is built from 17 residues. Here the CDR3 DNA reads TGTGCCAGCAGCACCTTCGCTAGCGGGAGTCCTACAAATGAGCAGTTCTTC. Translated: CASSTFASGSPTNEQFF.

This clone was seen once. The chain employs TRBV29-1 and TRBJ2-1; TRBD2 matches at 7 bases. This CDR3 contains 11 residues. The germline V gene encodes CDR1 SQVTM and CDR2 ANQGSEA. The trim removed 4 bases at V and 7 bases at J, leaving 1 base unmatched. The CDR3, as DNA: TGCAGCGTTGGGGGGGGGAATGAGCAGTTCTTC. It specifies CSVGGGNEQFF.

This chain connects TRBV30 to TRBJ1-1; the D is unclear. The CDR3 contains 11 residues. Trimming cost V 3 bases and J 5 bases, with 7 bases left between them. Germline V CDR1 and CDR2: GTSNPN, SVGIG (reference sequence). CDR3: CAWRWRTEAFF. Written as DNA, the CDR3 is TGTGCCTGGAGATGGAGGACTGAAGCTTTCTTT.

This clone was detected a few times. This chain joins TRBV27 and TRBJ2-5; maybe TRBD1 (6 bases). V lost 6 bases and J 1 base, leaving 12 bases between the germline ends. This CDR3 has 14 residues. Looked up from germline, CDR1 is MNHEY and CDR2 is SMNVEV (reference sequence). The CDR3 DNA follows: TGTGCCAGCAGACCCCGGGACATCCAAGAGACCCAGTACTTC. Translating gives CASRPRDIQETQYF.

V usage is TRBV10-3 and J usage is TRBJ2-7; 10 positions agree with TRBD1. Germline CDR1 reads ENHRY; CDR2 reads SYGVKD. Germline trimming cut 4 bases from V and 9 bases from J; bases unmatched to any gene: 12. CDR3 length: 15 amino acids. CDR3 protein: CAISATGTGVKGQYF. CDR3 in DNA: TGTGCCATCAGTGCAACCGGGACAGGGGTTAAGGGGCAGTACTTC.

V gene TRBV2 combines with J gene TRBJ2-4; no definite D call. The CDR3 extends over 16 amino acids. Trimming left V 6 bases short and J 0 bases short, with 15 bases between. Per the germline V gene, CDR1 is SNHLY and CDR2 is FYNNEI. In DNA form, the CDR3 reads TGTGCCAGCAGCTCTCAGGATTCTTTAGCCAAAAACATTCAGTACTTC. This sequence encodes CASSSQDSLAKNIQYF. Supplemented by reference TRBV2 and TRBJ2-4, the full variable domain reads EPEVTQTPSHQVTQMGQEVILRCVPISNHLYFYWYRQILGQKVEFLVSFYNNEISEKSEIFDDQFSVERPDGSNFTLKIRSTKLEDSAMYFCASSSQDSLAKNIQYFGAGTRLSVL.